This TCR beta chain was found in a study of cytomegalovirus exposure and HLA in healthy donors (dated by TCRdb to 2015 to 2018). In the study overall: An earlier analysis of approximately 600 of the donors reported roughly 270 Gb of sequence data and 117 million unique TCR beta sequences from 150 million to 200 million T cells. Typing coverage varied by locus: roughly 629-640 donors for A, B, C, DRB1 and DQB1; approximately 520 for DQA1; 600 to 610 for DPA1; roughly 450 for DPB1. The study used immunosequencing to profile the T cell repertoires of 666 subjects and linked those repertoires to cytomegalovirus serostatus. HLA typing covered class I and class II loci at four-digit resolution. To predict cytomegalovirus infection status, the study brought together high-throughput TCR immunosequencing, statistical association of individual TCRs with disease status, and machine learning. Donor age, sex, ethnicity and CMV serostatus were collected together with the repertoire data. Rather than drawing on any new phenotypic data, the later analysis identified candidate immune exposures from TCR beta sequences and the way those sequences occurred across donors. A separate validation cohort of some 130 different subjects was used in addition to the roughly 620-subject first cohort. A later analysis re-analyzed previously published TCR beta repertoires from hundreds of donors and added high-resolution HLA genotyping to study TCR occurrence patterns. About 5 DR-DQ haplotypes were handled as single units for association and clustering, since linkage in the cohort was strong. Among 398 genotyped donors of the cohort, an average of approximately 240,000 unique TCR beta nucleotide sequences were sequenced per donor, about a sixth of them non-productive. Genome-wide SNP genotypes for about 60% of the roughly 670 donors were used in a later genetic analysis, which treated that subset as a discovery cohort. In an earlier analysis of a few hundred of the donors, high-throughput TCR beta sequencing was used to judge whether each TCR beta V gene segment behaved as functional or pseudogenic. An early release that covered fewer than 750 HLA-typed donors contained approximately 300 gigabases of sequencing data and around 80 million unique TCR sequences. The study aimed to test whether signatures of past pathogen exposure could be identified by cataloging public T cell receptors. Among the 398 genotyped donors, around 81% belonged to the genetic ancestry cluster associated with self-reported Caucasian donors. All discovery cohort repertoires had been generated on a single sequencing platform. Here is what the overall study found, with its caveats: Because counts were too low, roughly 16 rarely observed V segments, including chromosome 9 orphons, were left out of the earlier analysis of a few hundred of the donors. Correlated functional status among segregating V segments might reflect linkage disequilibrium, but an unknown experimental factor could not be ruled out. A few of the identified cytomegalovirus-associated TCR beta chains were confirmed in vitro to be specific for cytomegalovirus antigens. An association between a missense DCLRE1C variant and V-gene and J-gene trimming of TCR beta chains was found in a later genetic analysis and replicated in an independent cohort. Some IMGT-functional V segments, including TRBV6-2 and TRBV6-3, could not be distinguished by the 87-base-pair reads and were therefore excluded. Because HLA typing was missing for some donors at each locus, association tests included only the typed subset. The presence/absence analyses assumed that sequencing depth was roughly uniform across donors, and that assumption may not be true. Specific HLA alleles were associated with 18,000 or so TCR beta sequences at a false discovery rate of 0.05 in a later analysis. Several of the top co-occurrence clusters appeared to be linked to parvovirus B19, influenza, CMV and Epstein-Barr virus, according to a later analysis. An earlier analysis of some 560 of the donors showed that most TCR beta V segments appeared in productive rearrangements either about 87% or about 30% of the time, which broadly matched IMGT annotations. Cytomegalovirus status was reported to be diagnosed by the classifier with high specificity and sensitivity in both the original and validation cohorts. In this cohort, only TCR beta chains were sequenced, and detectable features were limited by the absence of alpha or paired-chain data. Compared with the roughly 670-donor mean, donors in an Asian-associated ancestry cluster had fewer N-insertions in productive TCRs, according to a later genetic analysis. Across donors, most TCR sequences were observed very rarely, whereas some public TCRs were present in many individuals. The study gave a list of under 200 TCR beta chains associated with cytomegalovirus. Strong co-occurrence of HLA alleles, especially DR and DQ, made assigning TCR associations to individual alleles difficult. A later analysis found that HLA-associated TCR beta chains were more clonally expanded and had lower generation probabilities than equally common non-associated chains. A further reported finding was that TCR beta sequences accurately predicted the HLA-A and HLA-B alleles for most subjects in the first cohort. A group of highly shared sequence variants was considered likely to be a technical artifact of the sequencing pipeline. It was suggested by the authors that the approach could potentially be generalized to other disease states and immunological phenotypes. For the cohort, immune exposure information was limited to CMV serostatus. In a later analysis, the rate of TCR association differed among HLA loci, with DRB1 alleles having the most associated TCRs and HLA-C alleles having the fewest. Most CMV-associated TCR beta chains appeared to be HLA-restricted in a later analysis, and the HLA associations seemed to be driven largely by CMV exposure.

In total, roughly 670 healthy bone marrow donors made up the cohort. At the time of sampling, all cohort members were nominally healthy, though unrecorded immune exposures were likely present. The donor tested CMV seronegative and was one of the 352 seronegative cohort members. A peripheral blood sample was provided by each donor, and peripheral blood mononuclear cells were used for TCR beta sequencing. The Qiagen DNeasy Blood Extraction Kit was used to extract genomic DNA from the blood cell samples. Of note for this clone: Its specific antigen is unknown. Qualities for individual bases were not recorded, and no much larger clone is one base off.

CDR1 GTSNPN and CDR2 SVGIG are derived from the germline V gene (reference sequence). The junction shows trimming of 1 base on V and 10 bases on J, plus 16 bases between the germline ends. From the cysteine through the phenylalanine, the CDR3 covers 14 amino acids. The retained sequence is limited to the CDR3, 42 bases, with the frame set at the first base. The library was produced with the immunoSEQ multiplex PCR assay. For the multiplex PCR, a mixture combining 60 forward primers for TCR Vbeta segments and 13 reverse primers for TCR Jbeta segments was used. A multiplex PCR assay on genomic DNA amplified the CDR3 region of rearranged TCR beta genes. The Illumina HiSeq System was used to sequence the amplified TCR beta libraries as 87-base-pair reads. The original methods were these. In a later analysis, tens of millions of unique TCR beta chains were counted across the roughly 610 repertoires, and about 9.9 million of these chains were shared by at least two donors. To remove PCR and sequencing errors, raw reads were error-corrected and collapsed into unique sequences using a nearest-neighbor algorithm that merged closely related sequences. To assign V, D and J gene segments, CDR3 sequences were aligned to IMGT reference sequences. For a sequence to be retained, a match of at least six nucleotides to both a V gene segment and a J gene segment was required. A rearrangement counted as productive if the CDR3 had no stop codons and remained in frame with V and J, and every other rearrangement counted as non-productive. Following IMGT convention, CDR3 was defined as the stretch from the second conserved V-encoded cysteine up to the conserved J-encoded phenylalanine. Sequences without an unambiguous match to a single V gene segment were excluded from the earlier analysis of about 640 of the donors. An earlier analysis of approximately 590 of the donors called V segments functional above 56.7% productive rearrangements and segregating when the between-donor standard deviation exceeded 5%. A statistical classification framework was developed to diagnose cytomegalovirus status using the catalog of TCR beta chain sequences. In a later analysis, V and J genes were assigned by comparing TCR nucleotide sequences against IMGT/GENE-DB human TR gene sequences. In a later analysis, CDR3 sequences and most-parsimonious VDJ recombination scenarios were assigned using the TCRdist pipeline. In a later analysis, each TCR beta chain was defined by its CDR3 amino acid sequence together with its V-gene family, and reads without a unique V-gene family were excluded. A later analysis removed roughly 590 highly shared, low-generation-probability nucleotide sequences to deal with suspected cross-contamination and a sequencing artifact. In a later analysis, a clonal expansion index for each public chain was calculated from normalized within-repertoire ranks of inferred template counts. In a later analysis, generation probabilities were computed using a VDJ recombination model fitted to out-of-frame rearrangements, and the results were checked against IGoR. In a later analysis, TCR-TCR, TCR-HLA and TCR-CMV co-occurrence was scored with hypergeometric tests, and a repertoire-size bias correction was applied to TCR pairs. A later analysis estimated false discovery rates by permuting HLA or CMV assignments 20 times. In a later analysis, co-occurring TCRs were grouped using DBSCAN, with TCRdist sequence similarity added in when clustering inside HLA-allele-positive subsets. Repertoires with fewer than 30,000 or more than 120,000 public chains were left out of co-occurrence clustering, as were roughly five repertoires with anomalous nucleotide sharing. The table was pulled from immuneACCESS by TCRdb, which kept in-frame rearrangements only. Such tables lose some clones; where checked, under half of the loss comes from unresolved V genes, and the rest has no known cause. The DNA gave D and trimming, while V, J and clone size come from that table. The sample has 150,000 to 200,000 clones on record, roughly 77% of them singletons. Around 1.5% of the sample belongs to the ten largest clones.

This TCR derives from a woman aged 50 to 60 in good health and CMV-seronegative. Here the chain combines TRBV30 and TRBJ1-4; a tentative D match to TRBD1 spans 6 bases. The specimen sequenced was PBMCs. The nucleotide sequence reads TGTGCCTGGAGTGAGGGGGGGGCTGTCGGAAAACTGTTTTTT. Protein translation: CAWSEGGAVGKLFF.